This TCR beta chain is drawn from a study of T-cell reconstitution after alpha-beta-depleted transplantation in children. Trimming removed 8 bases at V and 1 base at J, with 12 bases between. This CDR3 region has 14 residues. The TCRbeta library was prepared with unique molecular identifiers. TCRdb analysed the PCR reads with MiXCR anew, one entry per CDR3 protein. The table shows about 640,000 distinct CDR3 sequences, with 16% occurring only once. V is TRBV12-3 or TRBV12-4 and J is TRBJ2-4; D uncertain. This specimen consisted of PBMCs from the stem cell graft donor, obtained from the stem cell graft. This clonotype was sampled from a human donor who donated a stem cell graft to a child with acute myeloid leukemia. The CDR3 DNA is TGTGCCAGCGGCTTTCGGTGGGCCAAAAACATTCAGTACTTC. This codes for CASGFRWAKNIQYF.